The source of this T cell receptor beta chain is a study of OX40 agonist ivuxolimab in advanced cancers. With respect to the entire study: Ivuxolimab was an agonistic, fully human IgG2 monoclonal antibody directed against OX40 (CD134), a costimulatory receptor. Intravenous ivuxolimab was administered to patients every 2 weeks at six dose levels: 0.01, 0.1, 0.3, 1.5, 3 and 10 mg/kg. Of the approximately 54 patients in dose escalation, some 19 had hepatocellular carcinoma, some 15 had melanoma, 9 had renal cell carcinoma and 9 had head and neck cancer. Patients were allowed to have had prior anti-PD-1, anti-PD-L1 or anti-CTLA-4 therapy, and less than 45% of the dose-escalation patients had previously received checkpoint inhibitors. The dose-escalation cohort was about 83% male with a mean age of about 54 years, ranging from 23 to 79. The paper describes the monotherapy dose-escalation part (N ≈ 49 patients) of the phase I trial of ivuxolimab. Peripheral TCRbeta sequencing was intended to test whether TCR sequence diversity was altered and clonal T-cell expansion was caused by ivuxolimab. Three dose-escalation patients achieved partial responses, one with hepatocellular carcinoma and two with cutaneous melanoma.

For sequencing of the TCRbeta CDR3 region, genomic DNA was extracted from the sorted cells. The immunoSEQ Assay was used for sequencing of TCRbeta CDR3 regions. TCRdb retrieved this table from immuneACCESS and kept in-frame rearrangements only. Not all clones are present; in checked studies, unresolved V genes account for under half, and no reason is known for the remainder. In this sample the table shows 66,000 or so clones, roughly 85% of which occur a single time. The ten largest clones capture roughly 4% of the sample. A word on this clone: Which antigen it targets is not known. No much larger clonotype is one base removed from it; base qualities were not supplied.

Patients with autoimmune disease history or receiving systemic immunosuppression were excluded from the trial. Peripheral blood for TCR sequencing was drawn from every dose cohort at baseline, at cycle 4 day 1 and at cycle 7 day 1. The samples were drawn from a first-in-human, open-label, multicenter phase I dose-escalation trial of ivuxolimab. The trial enrolled adults with locally advanced or metastatic head and neck squamous cell, hepatocellular, melanoma or renal cell carcinoma. Before TCR sequencing, CD4+ and CD8+ T cells were separately sorted from peripheral blood. The CDR3 spans 16 residues, from the cysteine through the phenylalanine. The entry retains the CDR3 DNA only, 48 bases that are in frame from base 1. Trimmed from V: 8 bases; trimmed from J: 0 bases; junction bases lacking a gene match: 11. CDR1 and CDR2, per the germline V gene, are MGHRA and YSYEKL. Study-level results and caveats: Low levels of normalized T-cell clonal expansion were also seen in some patients who did not respond. The antigen specificity of the peripheral T cells that underwent clonal expansion was not determined. Clonal expansion of both CD4+ and CD8+ blood T cells was observed from baseline to week 6 at doses 0.1 to 3.0 mg/kg. In the 0.1-3.0 mg/kg groups, partial responders were among the patients with the lowest normalized peripheral clonal expansion, particularly in CD8+ T cells. On average, CD8+ T cells showed more expanded clones than CD4+ T cells after ivuxolimab.

The material was CD4+ or CD8+ T cells sorted from blood, obtained in a trial of the OX40 agonist ivuxolimab. This TCR derives from an adult with an advanced solid tumor such as melanoma, head and neck, liver or kidney cancer. The sequence links TRBV4-1 to TRBJ2-7; a stretch of 9 junction bases matches TRBD2. The CDR3: CASSSAGGTTSYEQYF. The nucleotide sequence is TGCGCCAGCTCCTCAGCGGGGGGCACTACCTCCTACGAGCAGTACTTC.